The 11 T cell receptor beta chains below all came from one sample that was sequenced in a study of cytomegalovirus exposure and HLA in healthy donors. Sequencing was performed with immunoSEQ multiplex PCR; in TCRdb, only in-frame clones are kept and a portion is missing. Of around 86,000 clones detected, roughly 92% appear once; the ten largest clones hold 1% to 1.4%. The specimen sequenced was PBMCs. These receptors all stem from a woman aged 25 to 39 in good health and CMV-seropositive.

V gene TRBV30 combines with J gene TRBJ1-1; no firm D call. V was pared by 3 bases and J by 7 bases, with 18 bases between. The germline CDR1 and CDR2 sequences are GTSNPN and SVGIG (reference sequence). CDR3 size: 14 residues. The CDR3 DNA sequence: TGTGCCTGGAGGGGCATACCAGCGGACGTTGAAGCTTTCTTT. The encoded protein is CAWRGIPADVEAFF.

The gene calls are TRBV19 and TRBJ2-1; TRBD2 agrees at 8 bases. Germline trimming cut 2 bases from V and 2 bases from J; bases unmatched to any gene: 11. Germline V gene sequence: CDR1 LNHDA, CDR2 SQIVND (reference sequence). The CDR3 runs 18 residues. DNA for the CDR3: TGTGCCAGTAGTATACCTGGGGTAGCGGGGCCTACCTACAATGAGCAGTTCTTC. Its translation is CASSIPGVAGPTYNEQFF.

The chain recombines TRBV28 with TRBJ1-5, with D unresolved. V was cut by 3 bases and J by 4 bases, with 16 bases left in between. Germline values: CDR1 MDHEN, CDR2 SYDVKM. The CDR3 runs to 16 residues. The CDR3 reads CASSFPNGGGNQPQHF. In DNA, the CDR3 is TGTGCCAGCAGTTTTCCTAACGGTGGCGGTAATCAGCCCCAGCATTTT.

V usage is TRBV30 and J usage is TRBJ2-1; D call uncertain. The CDR3 is made up of 12 amino acids. V gave up 0 bases and J gave up 5 bases, with 5 bases separating them. Per the germline V gene, CDR1 is GTSNPN and CDR2 is SVGIG (reference sequence). CDR3 coding DNA: TGTGCCTGGAGTGTTATTCACAATGAGCAGTTCTTC. Its translation: CAWSVIHNEQFF. The full variable domain, its missing parts supplied by reference TRBV30 and TRBJ2-1, is SQTIHQWPATLVQPVGSPLSLECTVEGTSNPNLYWYRQAAGRGLQLLFYSVGIGQISSEVPQNLSASRPQDRQFILSSKKLLLSDSGFYLCAWSVIHNEQFFGPGTRLTVL.

J is TRBJ1-1 and V is TRBV7-2; D uncertain. Trimming took off 3 bases at V and 1 base at J, with 9 bases between the two ends. CDR1 is SGHTA and CDR2 is FQGNSA in the germline V gene. This CDR3 spans 14 amino acids. CDR3 residues: CASSLSVTNTEAFF. The CDR3 bases are TGTGCCAGCAGCTTGAGTGTCACGAACACTGAAGCTTTCTTT.

The chain joins TRBV29-1 to TRBJ2-1, with 9 bases that match TRBD2. With 7 bases clipped from V and 4 bases from J, the junction kept 8 bases outside the gene matches. The CDR3 covers 14 residues. Germline loops: CDR1 SQVTM, CDR2 ANQGSEA. For the CDR3, the DNA is TGCAGCGCCGGTCGACTAGCGGTATACAATGAGCAGTTCTTC. Its translation: CSAGRLAVYNEQFF.

This clone was recorded only once. Other DNA sequences in this sample translate to the same CDR3. The CDR3 loop reads CASSVSGSTDTQYF. CDR3 sequence (DNA): TGTGCCAGCAGCGTAAGCGGTAGCACAGATACGCAGTATTTT. The V gene is TRBV9, the J gene TRBJ2-3, with a weak D call TRBD2 (5 bases). V was trimmed by 1 base and J by 0 bases, leaving 6 bases between them. Germline V gene sequence: CDR1 SGDLS, CDR2 YYNGEE. The CDR3 contains 14 residues.

The chain combines TRBV11-2 with TRBJ2-1; D gene ambiguous. Germline V lookup: CDR1 SGHAT, CDR2 FQNNGV. V lost 4 bases to trimming and J lost 5 bases, with 18 bases between them. The CDR3 totals 16 residues. In nucleotides, the CDR3 is TGTGCCAGCAGCTCCAATACAGCCCGATTTAACAATGAGCAGTTCTTC. It translates to CASSSNTARFNNEQFF.

This clone appeared a single time. The V and J genes are TRBV7-9 and TRBJ2-1, with D maybe TRBD1 (6 bases). V was cut by 1 base and J by 6 bases, with 16 bases left in between. Germline assignment: CDR1 SEHNR and CDR2 FQNEAQ (reference sequence). This CDR3 has 16 amino acids. CDR3 DNA: TGTGCCAGCAGCTTAGTGGGGGCTAGCAGGGGCAATGAGCAGTTCTTC. Encoded protein: CASSLVGASRGNEQFF.

J is TRBJ2-6 and V is TRBV14; no definite D call. The CDR3 has 11 residues. Germline V gene sequence: CDR1 SGHDN, CDR2 FVKESK. V was pared by 5 bases and J by 7 bases, with 3 bases between. The CDR3 coding sequence is TGTGCCAGCAGCGTAGCCAACGTCCTGACTTTC. This encodes CASSVANVLTF.

The count of this clone is one. The chain combines TRBV9 with TRBJ2-1; 7 positions agree with TRBD1. J was trimmed by 4 bases and V by 3 bases; bases with no gene match: 7. The CDR3 consists of 15 residues. Germline CDR1 SGDLS, CDR2 YYNGEE. The CDR3 reads CASSDRDRPYNEQFF. Here the CDR3 DNA reads TGTGCCAGCAGCGACCGGGACAGACCTTACAATGAGCAGTTCTTC. Supplemented by reference TRBV9 and TRBJ2-1, the full variable domain reads DSGVTQTPKHLITATGQRVTLRCSPRSGDLSVYWYQQSLDQGLQFLIQYYNGEERAKGNILERFSAQQFPDLHSELNLSSLELGDSALYFCASSDRDRPYNEQFFGPGTRLTVL.